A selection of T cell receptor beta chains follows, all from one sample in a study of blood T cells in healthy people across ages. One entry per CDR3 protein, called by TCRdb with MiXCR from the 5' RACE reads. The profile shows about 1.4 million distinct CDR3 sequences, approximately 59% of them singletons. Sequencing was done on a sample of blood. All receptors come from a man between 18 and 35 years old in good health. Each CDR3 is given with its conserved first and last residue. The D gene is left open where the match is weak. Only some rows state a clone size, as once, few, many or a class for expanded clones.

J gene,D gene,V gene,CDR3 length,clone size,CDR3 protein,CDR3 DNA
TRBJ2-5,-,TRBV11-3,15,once,CASSPGQGIQETQYF,TGTGCCAGCAGCCCCGGGCAGGGGATACAAGAGACCCAGTACTTC
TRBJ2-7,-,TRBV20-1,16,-,CSARGTGGVSSYEQYF,TGCAGTGCTAGGGGAACGGGGGGCGTCAGCTCCTACGAGCAGTACTTC
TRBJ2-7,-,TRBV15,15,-,CATSRARHAGYEQYF,TGTGCCACCAGCAGAGCTCGACATGCGGGTTACGAGCAGTACTTC
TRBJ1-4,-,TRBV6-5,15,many,CASSYSGATNEKLFF,TGTGCCAGCAGTTACTCGGGCGCAACTAATGAAAAACTGTTTTTT
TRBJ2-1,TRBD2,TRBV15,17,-,CATSRDRAGVPYNEQFF,TGTGCCACCAGCAGAGACCGAGCGGGAGTCCCCTACAACGAGCAGTTCTTC
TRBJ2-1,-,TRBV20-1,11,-,CSASTVNEQFF,TGCAGTGCTAGTACGGTAAATGAGCAGTTCTTC
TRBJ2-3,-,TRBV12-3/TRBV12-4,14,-,CASSFRQGKDTQYF,TGTGCCAGCAGTTTTCGCCAGGGTAAAGATACGCAGTATTTT
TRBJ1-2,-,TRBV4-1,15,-,CASSQGKWTFNGYTF,TGCGCCAGCAGCCAAGGAAAGTGGACGTTTAATGGCTACACCTTC
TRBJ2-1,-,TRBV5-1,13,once,CASSADSFNEQFF,TGCGCCAGCAGCGCGGACAGTTTTAATGAGCAGTTCTTC
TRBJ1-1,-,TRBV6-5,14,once,CASSYQPLNTEAFF,TGTGCCAGCAGTTATCAGCCGTTGAACACTGAAGCTTTCTTT
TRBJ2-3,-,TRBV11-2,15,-,CASSLVVAPSDTQYF,TGTGCCAGCAGCTTAGTAGTTGCTCCATCAGATACGCAGTATTTT
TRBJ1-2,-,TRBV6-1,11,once,CAGRRGYGYTF,TGTGCCGGTCGCAGGGGCTATGGCTACACCTTC
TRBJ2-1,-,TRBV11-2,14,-,CASSRTDLYNEQFF,TGTGCCAGCAGCCGGACAGACCTCTACAATGAGCAGTTCTTC
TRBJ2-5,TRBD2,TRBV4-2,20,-,CASSQERTSGGLELQETQYF,TGTGCCAGCAGCCAAGAAAGGACTAGCGGGGGACTCGAACTCCAAGAGACCCAGTACTTC
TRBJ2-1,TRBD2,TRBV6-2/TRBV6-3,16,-,CASKTYSGTRLHEQFF,TGTGCCAGTAAGACTTACTCCGGGACTAGGCTTCATGAGCAGTTCTTC
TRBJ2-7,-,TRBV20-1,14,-,CSAPRPARSYEQYF,TGCAGTGCCCCCAGACCCGCTAGGTCCTACGAGCAGTACTTC
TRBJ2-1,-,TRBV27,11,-,CATSGSGSQFF,TGTGCCACCTCGGGAAGCGGTTCACAGTTCTTC
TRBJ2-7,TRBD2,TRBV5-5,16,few,CASSPGLAEATTRQYF,TGTGCCAGCAGCCCGGGACTAGCGGAAGCCACTACGAGACAGTACTTC
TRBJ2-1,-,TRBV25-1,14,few,CASSPASFKNEQFF,TGTGCCAGCAGTCCTGCTAGCTTCAAAAATGAGCAGTTCTTC
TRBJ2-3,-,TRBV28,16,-,CASSSYRAPGPDTQYF,TGTGCCAGCAGTTCCTACCGGGCCCCCGGGCCAGATACGCAGTATTTT
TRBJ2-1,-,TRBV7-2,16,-,CASSLGDTRYQETQFF,TGTGCCAGCAGCTTAGGGGACACCCGGTACCAAGAGACCCAGTTCTTC
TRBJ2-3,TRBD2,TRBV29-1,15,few,CSVEGAASGDDTQYF,TGCAGCGTTGAAGGGGCGGCTAGCGGGGATGATACGCAGTATTTT
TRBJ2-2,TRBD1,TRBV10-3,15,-,CAISDPGTGPGELFF,TGTGCCATCAGTGATCCAGGGACAGGGCCGGGGGAGCTGTTTTTT
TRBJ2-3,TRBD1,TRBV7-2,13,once,CASNQGATDAQYF,TGTGCCAGCAACCAGGGGGCTACAGATGCGCAGTATTTT
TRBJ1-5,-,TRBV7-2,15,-,CASSLLSRGLGPQHF,TGTGCCAGCAGCTTACTTAGTCGCGGGTTAGGGCCCCAGCATTTT
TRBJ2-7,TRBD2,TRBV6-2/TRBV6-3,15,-,CASSLSGSVVDEQYF,TGTGCCAGCAGCCTCAGCGGGAGCGTGGTTGACGAGCAGTACTTC
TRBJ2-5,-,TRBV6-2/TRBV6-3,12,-,CASSSARETQYF,TGTGCCAGCAGTAGCGCCAGGGAGACCCAGTACTTC
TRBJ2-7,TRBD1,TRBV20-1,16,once,CSARDLRTGLTYEQYF,TGCAGTGCTAGAGATTTGAGGACAGGGCTTACCTACGAGCAGTACTTC
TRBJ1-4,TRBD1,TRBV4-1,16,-,CASSQVRQGVNEKLFF,TGCGCCAGCAGCCAAGTGAGACAGGGGGTTAATGAAAAACTGTTTTTT
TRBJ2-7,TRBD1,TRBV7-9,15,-,CASSPPQDRVYEQYF,TGTGCCAGCAGCCCGCCTCAGGACAGGGTCTACGAGCAGTACTTC
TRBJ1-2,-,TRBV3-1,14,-,CASSQDETGGGYTF,TGTGCCAGCAGCCAAGATGAGACAGGCGGGGGCTACACCTTC
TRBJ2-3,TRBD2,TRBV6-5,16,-,CASSRTSGGGIDTQYF,TGTGCCAGCAGTCGAACTAGCGGGGGCGGGATAGATACGCAGTATTTT
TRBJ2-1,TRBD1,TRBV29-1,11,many,CSADRGNEQFF,TGCAGCGCTGACAGGGGCAATGAGCAGTTCTTC
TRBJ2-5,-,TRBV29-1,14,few,CSAPRGGEQETQYF,TGCAGCGCCCCGCGGGGTGGGGAACAAGAGACCCAGTACTTC
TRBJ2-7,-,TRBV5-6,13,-,CASSLWGRYEQYF,TGTGCCAGCAGCTTGTGGGGTCGCTACGAGCAGTACTTC
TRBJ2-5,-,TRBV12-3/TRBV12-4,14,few,CASSLEIVHETQYF,TGTGCCAGCAGTTTAGAGATAGTGCACGAGACCCAGTACTTC
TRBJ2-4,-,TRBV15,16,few,CATSRAKGSTLNIQYF,TGTGCCACCAGCAGAGCGAAGGGGTCCACTTTAAACATTCAGTACTTC
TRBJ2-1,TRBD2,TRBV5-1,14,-,CASVQQAGGLAPFF,TGCGCCAGCGTCCAACAAGCGGGAGGACTTGCGCCGTTCTTC
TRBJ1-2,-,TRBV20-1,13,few,CSASPPMVDGYTF,TGCAGTGCTAGTCCGCCAATGGTGGATGGCTACACCTTC
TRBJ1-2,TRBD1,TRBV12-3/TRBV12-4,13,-,CASNPRTGRGYTF,TGTGCCAGCAACCCCCGGACAGGGCGCGGCTACACCTTC
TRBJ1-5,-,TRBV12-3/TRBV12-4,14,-,CASSGGRQNQPQHF,TGTGCCAGCAGTGGGGGACGGCAGAATCAGCCCCAGCATTTT
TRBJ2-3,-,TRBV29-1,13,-,CSAVWGGTDTQYF,TGCAGCGCCGTTTGGGGGGGCACAGATACGCAGTATTTT
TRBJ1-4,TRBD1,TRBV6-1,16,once,CATKGQGGTTNEKLFF,TGTGCCACCAAGGGACAGGGGGGAACAACTAATGAAAAACTGTTTTTT
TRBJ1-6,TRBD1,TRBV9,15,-,CASRERQGADSPLHF,TGTGCCAGCAGAGAAAGACAGGGGGCTGATTCACCCCTCCACTTT
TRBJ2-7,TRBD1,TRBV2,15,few,CASSDRDRGIDEQYF,TGTGCCAGCAGCGACCGGGACAGGGGGATCGACGAGCAGTACTTC
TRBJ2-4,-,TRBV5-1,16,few,CASSLPRRQIKNIQYF,TGCGCCAGCAGCTTGCCACGTCGACAGATTAAAAACATTCAGTACTTC
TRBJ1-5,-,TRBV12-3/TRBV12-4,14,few,CASSFTQANQPQHF,TGTGCCAGCAGTTTCACACAGGCTAACCAGCCCCAGCATTTT
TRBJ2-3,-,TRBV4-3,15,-,CASSQDNGPPDTQYF,TGCGCCAGCAGCCAAGATAATGGGCCTCCAGATACGCAGTATTTT
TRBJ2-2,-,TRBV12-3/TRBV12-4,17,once,CASSEGWQGVTTGELFF,TGTGCCAGCAGTGAAGGATGGCAGGGCGTGACCACCGGGGAGCTGTTTTTT